This T cell receptor beta chain was retrieved from a study of cytomegalovirus exposure and HLA in healthy donors. Details on this clone: Its specificity is not known.

General study results and limits: Researchers had no immune exposure information except CMV serostatus available. Whilst most TCR sequences proved rare, a subset of public TCRs occurred across many donors. Previous analysis showed most TCR beta V segments were productive about 90% or about 30% of the time. TCR beta chain V- and J-gene trimming was linked, in a later analysis, to a missense variant in DCLRE1C.

Primers included in the PCR were 60 Vbeta and 13 Jbeta primers. Libraries were prepared by immunoSEQ multiplex PCR; TCRdb keeps only in-frame clonotypes and omits some of them. The sample table sets out about 170,000 clones. The CDR3 has 14 amino acids. With V trimmed by 5 bases and J by 5 bases, 6 bases remained unmatched. Germline CDR1 is MNHEY and CDR2 is SVGAGI. Specimen: PBMCs. The J gene is TRBJ1-1, the V gene TRBV6-5, with TRBD1 identical over 9 bases. The TCR originated in an older woman in good health and CMV-seronegative. CDR3 loop: CASSTGQGTTEAFF. The CDR3 region has the DNA TGTGCCAGCAGTACGGGACAGGGAACAACTGAAGCTTTCTTT.